Listed here are 26 T cell receptor beta chains from one sample, sequenced in a study of T-cell reconstitution after alpha-beta-depleted transplantation in children (dated by TCRdb to the mid-2010s). Libraries were made using PCR. Instrument on record: Illumina HiSeq 2500. Molecular barcoding was employed in the preparation of TCR libraries, with unique molecular identifiers being used to normalize TCRbeta repertoire quantification. Starting from the raw public reads, TCRdb applied fastp trimming at Q25, assembled clones with MiXCR and retained in-frame beta chains. Each entry merges the rows of one CDR3 protein and shows their most common DNA and genes. The sample table shows about 980,000 distinct CDR3 sequences, and 25% to 30% are seen once. The ten largest clones add up to 28% of the sample. The treatment or condition tag for this specimen amounts to: allogeneic hematopoietic cell transplantation with graft depleted of TCRalphabeta T cells and CD19 B cells.

The material sequenced was PBMCs, mostly from graft donor cells, taken 360 days after TCRalphabeta/CD19-depleted stem cell transplant. These receptors originate from a boy in the first two years of life who had a stem cell transplant for SCID, so the T cells may come from the graft donor.

This clonotype has a handful of counts. V gene TRBV5-1 combines with J gene TRBJ2-5, with D possibly being TRBD1 (7 bases). There are 15 residues in the CDR3. V lost 5 bases and J 1 base, leaving 15 bases between the germline ends. Germline assignment: CDR1 SGHRS and CDR2 YFSETQ. Written as DNA, the CDR3 is TGCGCCAGCAGACCGCGGGGACAGCTCCAAGAGACCCAGTACTTC. This encodes CASRPRGQLQETQYF.

This chain links TRBV5-5 with TRBJ1-2; D uncertain. Germline V gives CDR1 SGHKS, CDR2 YYEKEE (reference sequence). The CDR3 runs 14 residues. V lost 4 bases to trimming and J lost 4 bases, with 14 bases between them. Written as DNA, the CDR3 is TGTGCCAGCAGCCCGACGCGGGCCGCCTATGGCTACACCTTC. This gives the protein CASSPTRAAYGYTF.

This clonotype came up a few times. The genes are TRBV9 and TRBJ2-3; 10 bases line up with TRBD2. CDR1 is SGDLS, CDR2 YYNGEE, per germline. Losses at the gene ends were 2 bases for V and 3 bases for J; bases not matched to a gene: 18. The CDR3 loop spans 20 amino acids. CDR3 DNA sequence: TGTGCCAGCAGCGTGCTATCCGAGCGGGGGGGCATTGTAGGGACAGATACGCAGTATTTT. Protein: CASSVLSERGGIVGTDTQYF.

There are a few counts of this clonotype. The V gene is TRBV2, the J gene TRBJ2-3; TRBD2 aligns across 7 bases. Looked up from germline, CDR1 is SNHLY and CDR2 is FYNNEI. The CDR3 loop spans 15 amino acids. V dropped 8 bases and J dropped 3; count of bases not matched to a gene: 11. In DNA form, the CDR3 reads TGTGCCAGCCTCTTAGAAGGCGGGGGTACAGATACGCAGTATTTT. The encoded protein is CASLLEGGGTDTQYF.

This clonotype was counted at least ten times. V gene TRBV27 combines with J gene TRBJ1-6, with D hard to call. V was shortened by 5 bases and J by 4 bases, with 6 bases between the two germline ends. The CDR3 covers 13 residues. Per the germline V gene, CDR1 is MNHEY and CDR2 is SMNVEV (reference sequence). For the CDR3, the DNA is TGTGCCAGCAGTCCGGCTTATAATTCACCCCTCCACTTT. Protein: CASSPAYNSPLHF.

This clonotype was picked up a small number of times. The V and J genes are TRBV6-1 and TRBJ2-1, with 10 bases aligning to TRBD1. The germline gives CDR1 MNHNS, CDR2 SASEGT. V shed 7 bases and J 7 bases; nucleotides not matched to a gene: 7. The CDR3 has 14 residues. The CDR3 sequence: CASTGTGVWNEQFF. The DNA for the CDR3 is TGTGCCAGCACTGGGACAGGGGTCTGGAATGAGCAGTTCTTC.

This clonotype was counted between two and nine times. The genes are TRBV27 and TRBJ2-5; 8 positions agree with TRBD2. Germline lookup yields CDR1 MNHEY and CDR2 SMNVEV (reference sequence). The J segment lost 3 bases and the V segment lost 5 bases, leaving 8 bases of the junction unmatched. This CDR3 comprises 15 residues. The CDR3 reads CASSPGVAGKETQYF. The DNA for the CDR3 is TGTGCCAGCAGTCCCGGGGTAGCGGGGAAAGAGACCCAGTACTTC.

The chain carries TRBV7-2 and TRBJ1-5; D unclear. The V end was cut by 1 base, the J end by 7 bases, with 5 bases between. The V gene's germline CDR1 is SGHTA and CDR2 FQGNSA. This CDR3 is 12 amino acids long. The CDR3 region is CASSLDHQPQHF. CDR3 coding DNA: TGTGCCAGCAGCTTAGATCACCAGCCCCAGCATTTT.

A few counts support this clonotype. The chain combines TRBV25-1 with TRBJ2-6, with 11 bases matching TRBD2. V was pared by 0 bases and J by 0 bases, with 4 bases of the junction left unmatched. CDR1 MGHDK and CDR2 SYGVNS come from the germline V gene. This CDR3 is built from 19 residues. The CDR3 sequence is CASSEYASGGLSGANVLTF. Here the CDR3 DNA reads TGTGCCAGCAGTGAATATGCTAGCGGGGGGCTCTCTGGGGCCAACGTCCTGACTTTC.

The genes are TRBV10-3 and TRBJ1-3; D is undetermined. Germline V CDR1 and CDR2: ENHRY, SYGVKD. The CDR3 runs 18 residues. Trimming left V 0 bases short and J 0 bases short, with 15 bases between. In DNA, the CDR3 is TGTGCCATCAGTGAGTCGCGGTACGGTGAACTCTCTGGAAACACCATATATTTT. Its translation is CAISESRYGELSGNTIYF.

V and J are TRBV11-2 and TRBJ2-1; D unresolved. Germline V CDR1 and CDR2: SGHAT, FQNNGV. The CDR3 is 12 amino acids. V lost 2 bases and J lost 9, with 8 bases in between. The CDR3 here is CASSLSQREQFF. In DNA form, the CDR3 reads TGTGCCAGCAGCTTATCCCAGCGTGAGCAGTTCTTC.

This clonotype appeared a few times. This chain uses TRBV7-2 with TRBJ1-1, with TRBD1 identical over 8 bases. The CDR3 is made up of 15 amino acids. Germline trimming cut 5 bases from V and 7 bases from J; bases unmatched to any gene: 12. Germline V gene lookup returns CDR1 SGHTA and CDR2 FQGNSA. The CDR3 coding sequence is TGTGCCAGCAGCCCTACGGACAGGGAGATTGGTGAAGCTTTCTTT. Amino acid sequence: CASSPTDREIGEAFF.

This clonotype was seen a handful of times. The CDR3 is CASSTRFENTGELFF. In DNA, the CDR3 is TGTGCCAGCAGCACGCGGTTTGAGAACACCGGGGAGCTGTTTTTT. V usage is TRBV7-2 and J usage is TRBJ2-2; D remains unclear. The CDR3 has 15 amino acids. V was pared by 5 bases and J by 1 base, with 11 bases between. The V gene's germline CDR1 is SGHTA and CDR2 FQGNSA.

V gene TRBV20-1 combines with J gene TRBJ2-5; D could derive from TRBD1 or TRBD2 (6 bases each). V lost 5 bases, J lost 2 bases, and 15 bases lay in between. Germline V gene lookup returns CDR1 DFQATT and CDR2 SNEGSKA (reference sequence). This CDR3 has 14 residues. CDR3 protein: CSASSLGGQETQYF. The DNA of the CDR3 is TGCAGTGCTTCTTCACTAGGGGGGCAAGAGACCCAGTACTTC.

This clonotype turned up a few times. This rearrangement joins TRBV20-1 to TRBJ2-1; D might be TRBD1 (5 bases). The CDR3 totals 15 residues. V dropped 2 bases and J dropped 4 bases, with 15 bases sitting between them. The germline V gene encodes CDR1 DFQATT and CDR2 SNEGSKA (reference sequence). The DNA for the CDR3 is TGCAGTGCTAGACAGGACACCCTATTATACAATGAGCAGTTCTTC. Residues: CSARQDTLLYNEQFF.

This clonotype occurred a few times. The chain has TRBV12-3 or TRBV12-4 and TRBJ1-1; D is ambiguous. The CDR3 runs to 12 residues. With 3 bases removed from V and 5 bases from J, the gap between germline ends came to 7 bases. The CDR3 here is CASSFQETEAFF. The CDR3 DNA reads TGTGCCAGCAGTTTTCAAGAGACTGAAGCTTTCTTT.

Only a few counts were recorded for this clonotype. V and J are TRBV5-1 and TRBJ2-7; 12 nucleotides agree with TRBD2. Trimming took 4 bases from V and 7 from J; bases not matched to a gene: 6. CDR1 is SGHRS, CDR2 YFSETQ, per germline. The CDR3 is 14 residues long. The CDR3 DNA sequence: TGCGCCAGCAGCACCGGACTAGCGGGGAGTGAGCAGTACTTC. Translation gives CASSTGLAGSEQYF.

This chain uses TRBV24-1 with TRBJ2-3; D call uncertain. Germline-derived CDR1 and CDR2 are KGHDR and SFDVKD. V lost 0 bases, J lost 2 bases, and 17 bases lay in between. The CDR3 runs 18 residues. Here the CDR3 reads CATSDLLGKNGITDTQYF. The CDR3 region has the DNA TGTGCCACCAGTGATTTGCTTGGAAAGAACGGTATCACAGATACGCAGTATTTT.

This chain links TRBV12-3 or TRBV12-4 with TRBJ2-3; maybe TRBD2 (6 bases). Trimming shortened V by 5 bases and J by 4 bases, and 10 bases separated the two germline ends. The CDR3 loop spans 13 amino acids. The CDR3: CASSRDSPDTQYF. The CDR3 bases are TGTGCCAGCAGTCGGGACTCACCAGATACGCAGTATTTT.

This clonotype was counted a few times. The chain recombines TRBV29-1 with TRBJ1-2; TRBD1 aligns across 7 bases. The CDR3 is 13 residues long. Per the germline V gene, CDR1 is SQVTM and CDR2 is ANQGSEA. J lost 6 bases, V lost 5 bases, and 9 bases had no gene match. CDR3 nucleotides: TGCAGCGTTCCCCGGGACAGTGAGAATGGCTACACCTTC. It codes for CSVPRDSENGYTF.

This clonotype was recorded at least ten times. The chain is built from TRBV25-1 and TRBJ2-1, with D hard to call. CDR3 length equals 12 residues. Trimming took 4 bases from V and 7 from J, leaving 8 bases between them. Germline CDR1 reads MGHDK; CDR2 reads SYGVNS. In DNA, the CDR3 is TGTGCCAGCAGTGCGTTAGGGAATGAGCAGTTCTTC. It specifies CASSALGNEQFF. Filled out from reference TRBV25-1 and TRBJ2-1, the complete variable domain reads EADIYQTPRYLVIGTGKKITLECSQTMGHDKMYWYQQDPGMELHLIHYSYGVNSTEKGDLSSESTVSRIRTEHFPLTLESARPSHTSQYLCASSALGNEQFFGPGTRLTVL.

The chain carries TRBV9 and TRBJ2-6; D uncertain. V gave up 1 base and J gave up 3 bases, with 17 bases separating them. The CDR3 sequence is 18 residues long. Germline loops: CDR1 SGDLS, CDR2 YYNGEE. In nucleotides, the CDR3 is TGTGCCAGCAGCGTATTGGGTCGGGCCCCTAGTGGGGCCAACGTCCTGACTTTC. Translation: CASSVLGRAPSGANVLTF. The whole variable domain, remainder taken from reference TRBV9 and TRBJ2-6, is DSGVTQTPKHLITATGQRVTLRCSPRSGDLSVYWYQQSLDQGLQFLIQYYNGEERAKGNILERFSAQQFPDLHSELNLSSLELGDSALYFCASSVLGRAPSGANVLTFGAGSRLTVL.

This clonotype turned up a few times. The chain combines TRBV24-1 with TRBJ2-1; 8 bases align to TRBD2. The J segment lost 3 bases and the V segment lost 5 bases, leaving 20 bases of the junction unmatched. There are 20 residues in the CDR3. CDR1 is KGHDR and CDR2 is SFDVKD in the germline V gene. The CDR3 DNA sequence: TGTGCCACCAGTGTAGGTCCGGGGGGGTACCCCCGTCGACGCTACAATGAGCAGTTCTTC. The encoded protein is CATSVGPGGYPRRRYNEQFF.

In this sample, this clonotype turned up a few times. This chain uses TRBV5-1 with TRBJ2-3, with a possible D match to TRBD1 (6 bases). CDR1 and CDR2 from the germline V gene are SGHRS and YFSETQ. V gave up 4 bases and J gave up 3 bases, with 18 bases separating them. The CDR3 has 16 amino acids. The CDR3 region has the DNA TGCGCCAGCAGCCCTGGGGGCGCCTTGATGACAGATACGCAGTATTTT. Its protein product is CASSPGGALMTDTQYF.

V and J are TRBV2 and TRBJ2-3; a weak D match, TRBD2 (7 bases). This CDR3 spans 16 amino acids. The V end was cut by 4 bases, the J end by 4 bases, with 18 bases between. CDR1 is SNHLY and CDR2 is FYNNEI in the germline V gene. CDR3 in amino acids: CASSARLGRGADTQYF. As DNA, the CDR3 is TGTGCCAGCAGTGCCCGACTAGGGAGGGGGGCAGATACGCAGTATTTT.

This chain links TRBV9 with TRBJ2-2, with D unclear. Germline V gene data show CDR1 as SGDLS and CDR2 as YYNGEE. The CDR3 is 13 residues long. The V end was cut by 2 bases, the J end by 4 bases, with 6 bases between. CDR3 loop: CASSVGSTGELFF. The CDR3 region has the DNA TGTGCCAGCAGCGTTGGCAGCACCGGGGAGCTGTTTTTT.